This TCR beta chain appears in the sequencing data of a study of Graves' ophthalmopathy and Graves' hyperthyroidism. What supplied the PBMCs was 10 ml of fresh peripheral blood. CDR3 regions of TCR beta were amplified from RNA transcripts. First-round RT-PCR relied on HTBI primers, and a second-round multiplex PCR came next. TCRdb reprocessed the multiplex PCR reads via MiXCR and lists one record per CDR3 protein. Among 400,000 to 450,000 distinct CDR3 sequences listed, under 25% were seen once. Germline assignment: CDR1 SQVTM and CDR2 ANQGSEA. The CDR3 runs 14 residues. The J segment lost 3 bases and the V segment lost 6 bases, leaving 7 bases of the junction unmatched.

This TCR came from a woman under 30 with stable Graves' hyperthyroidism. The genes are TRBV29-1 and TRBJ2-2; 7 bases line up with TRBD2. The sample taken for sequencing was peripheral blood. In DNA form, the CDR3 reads TGCAGCGTCTCCGGGGAGGGTTACACCGGGGAGCTGTTTTTT. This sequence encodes CSVSGEGYTGELFF.